The sequence of this TCR beta chain was determined in a study of kidney transplant recipient with SARS-CoV-2 infection. TCRdb itself ran the reads through MiXCR, one entry per CDR3 protein. This sample has 200,000 to 250,000 distinct CDR3 sequences, with under 30% found just once. With regard to this clonotype: A much larger clone is a single base away; this may be a read error.

The sequence was obtained from a young adult male patient who had COVID-19 and was a kidney transplant recipient. Among the T cells, some may be from the graft donor. The sequences come from a blood sample, collected at baseline and around day 110 from a kidney transplant recipient.

The CDR3 protein is CASNKGGVGDKNTQYF. CDR3 nucleotide sequence: TGTGCCAGCAACAAGGGGGGGGTAGGGGACAAAAACACTCAGTACTTC. The chain carries TRBV6-5 and TRBJ2-4; D perhaps matches TRBD2 (7 bases). CDR1 and CDR2 from the germline V gene are MNHEY and SVGAGI. CDR3 length: 16 residues.